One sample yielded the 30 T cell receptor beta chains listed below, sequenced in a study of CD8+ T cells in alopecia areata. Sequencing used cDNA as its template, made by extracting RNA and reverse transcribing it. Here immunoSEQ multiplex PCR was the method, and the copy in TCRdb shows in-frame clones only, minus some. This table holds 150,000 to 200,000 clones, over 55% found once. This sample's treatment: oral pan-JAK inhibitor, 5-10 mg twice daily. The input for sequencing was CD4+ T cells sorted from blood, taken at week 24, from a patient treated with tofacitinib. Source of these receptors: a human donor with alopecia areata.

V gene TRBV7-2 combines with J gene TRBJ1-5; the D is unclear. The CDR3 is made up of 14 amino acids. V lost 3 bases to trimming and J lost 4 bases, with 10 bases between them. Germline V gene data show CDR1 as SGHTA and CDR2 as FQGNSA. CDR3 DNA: TGTGCCAGCAGCTTCCTGTCAGATAATCAGCCCCAGCATTTT. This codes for CASSFLSDNQPQHF.

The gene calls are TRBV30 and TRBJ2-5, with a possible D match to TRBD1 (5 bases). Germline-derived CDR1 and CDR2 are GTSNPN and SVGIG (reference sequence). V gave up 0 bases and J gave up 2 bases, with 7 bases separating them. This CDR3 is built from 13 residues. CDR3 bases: TGTGCCTGGAGTGTACGACAGCAAGAGACCCAGTACTTC. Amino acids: CAWSVRQQETQYF.

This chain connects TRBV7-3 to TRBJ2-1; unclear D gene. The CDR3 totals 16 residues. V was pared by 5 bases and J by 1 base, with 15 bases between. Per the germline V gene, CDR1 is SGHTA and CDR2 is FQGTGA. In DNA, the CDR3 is TGTGCCAGCAGCCAGATGGGGTTCGGTTCCTACAATGAGCAGTTCTTC. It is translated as CASSQMGFGSYNEQFF.

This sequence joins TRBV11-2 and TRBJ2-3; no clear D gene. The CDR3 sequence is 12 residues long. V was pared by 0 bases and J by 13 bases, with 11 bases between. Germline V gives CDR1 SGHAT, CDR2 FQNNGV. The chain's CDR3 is CASSLDGSYEYF. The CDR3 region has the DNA TGTGCCAGCAGCTTAGACGGTAGCTACGAGTATTTT. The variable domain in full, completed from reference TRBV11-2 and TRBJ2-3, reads EAGVAQSPRYKIIEKRQSVAFWCNPISGHATLYWYQQILGQGPKLLIQFQNNGVVDDSQLPKDRFSAERLKGVDSTLKIQPAKLEDSAVYLCASSLDGSYEYFGPGTRLTVL.

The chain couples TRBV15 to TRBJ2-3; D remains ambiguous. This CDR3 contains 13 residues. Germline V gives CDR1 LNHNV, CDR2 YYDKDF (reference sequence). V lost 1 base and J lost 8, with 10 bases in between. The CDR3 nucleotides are TGTGCCACCAGCAGAGTGCCCGGCAGTACGCAGTATTTT. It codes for CATSRVPGSTQYF.

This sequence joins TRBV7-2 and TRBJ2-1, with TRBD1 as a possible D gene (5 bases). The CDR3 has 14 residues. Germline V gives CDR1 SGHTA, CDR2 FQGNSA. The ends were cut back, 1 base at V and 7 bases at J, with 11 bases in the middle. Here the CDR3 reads CASSLDWGGNEQFF. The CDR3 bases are TGTGCCAGCAGCTTAGACTGGGGCGGAAATGAGCAGTTCTTC.

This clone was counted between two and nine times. The CDR3 reads CSVEPLAGAQETQYF. The DNA for the CDR3 is TGCAGCGTGGAACCCCTAGCGGGGGCTCAAGAGACCCAGTACTTC. The V and J genes are TRBV29-1 and TRBJ2-5; TRBD2 matches at 10 bases. Unmatched junction bases numbered 9, after V lost 6 bases and J lost 2 bases. Germline values: CDR1 SQVTM, CDR2 ANQGSEA. The CDR3 is 15 residues long. Together with reference TRBV29-1 and TRBJ2-5, the CDR3 gives the full variable domain: SAVISQKPSRDICQRGTSLTIQCQVDSQVTMMFWYRQQPGQSLTLIATANQGSEATYESGFVIDKFPISRPNLTFSTLTVSNMSPEDSSIYLCSVEPLAGAQETQYFGPGTRLLVL.

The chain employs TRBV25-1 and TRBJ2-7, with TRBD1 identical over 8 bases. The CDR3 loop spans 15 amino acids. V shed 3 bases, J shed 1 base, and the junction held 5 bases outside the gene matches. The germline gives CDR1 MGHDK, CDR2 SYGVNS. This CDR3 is CASSDGRQGSYEQYF. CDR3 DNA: TGTGCCAGCAGTGACGGTAGACAGGGGTCCTACGAGCAGTACTTC.

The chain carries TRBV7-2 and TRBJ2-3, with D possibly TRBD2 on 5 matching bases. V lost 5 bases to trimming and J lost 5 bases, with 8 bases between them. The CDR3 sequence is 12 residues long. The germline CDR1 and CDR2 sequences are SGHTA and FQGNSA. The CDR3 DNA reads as TGTGCCAGCAGCCCGGGAAGAGATACGCAGTATTTT. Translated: CASSPGRDTQYF.

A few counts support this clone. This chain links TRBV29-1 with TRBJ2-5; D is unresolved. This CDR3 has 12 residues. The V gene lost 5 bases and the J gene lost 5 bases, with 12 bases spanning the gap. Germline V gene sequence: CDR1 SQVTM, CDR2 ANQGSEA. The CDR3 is CSVRQDPETQYF. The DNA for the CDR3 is TGCAGCGTTCGACAAGATCCGGAGACCCAGTACTTC.

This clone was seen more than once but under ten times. The chain's CDR3 is CASSKGLEKLFF. CDR3 bases: TGTGCCAGCAGCAAGGGTCTTGAAAAACTGTTTTTT. This rearrangement joins TRBV2 to TRBJ1-4; D gene unclear. This CDR3 comprises 12 residues. Germline V gives CDR1 SNHLY, CDR2 FYNNEI. The ends were cut back, 6 bases at V and 7 bases at J, with 9 bases in the middle.

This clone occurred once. The CDR3 DNA sequence: TGTGCCTGGAGTATGGAGAGAACCATCGGATTAAACTATGGCTACACCTTC. The encoded protein is CAWSMERTIGLNYGYTF. V gene TRBV30 combines with J gene TRBJ1-2; the D is unclear. The CDR3 is made up of 17 amino acids. The germline V gene has CDR1 GTSNPN and CDR2 SVGIG (reference sequence). V shed 2 bases and J shed 2 bases, with 21 bases lying between them.

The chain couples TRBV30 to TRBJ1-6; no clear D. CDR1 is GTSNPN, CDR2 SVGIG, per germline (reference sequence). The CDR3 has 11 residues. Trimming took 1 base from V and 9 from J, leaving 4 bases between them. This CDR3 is CAWSAGSPLHF. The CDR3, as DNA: TGTGCCTGGAGTGCCGGTTCACCCCTCCACTTT.

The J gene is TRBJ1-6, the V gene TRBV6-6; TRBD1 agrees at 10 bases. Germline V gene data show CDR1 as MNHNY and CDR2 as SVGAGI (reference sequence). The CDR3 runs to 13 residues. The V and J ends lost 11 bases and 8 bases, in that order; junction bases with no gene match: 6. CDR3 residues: CAGQGGKDSPLHF. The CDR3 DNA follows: TGTGCCGGACAGGGGGGTAAAGATTCACCCCTCCACTTT.

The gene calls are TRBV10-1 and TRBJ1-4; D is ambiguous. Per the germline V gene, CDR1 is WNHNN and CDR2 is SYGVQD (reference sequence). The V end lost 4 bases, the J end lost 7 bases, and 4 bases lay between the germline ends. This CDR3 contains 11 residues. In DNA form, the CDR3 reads TGCGCCAGCAGTGCGGGTGAAAAACTGTTTTTT. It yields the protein CASSAGEKLFF.

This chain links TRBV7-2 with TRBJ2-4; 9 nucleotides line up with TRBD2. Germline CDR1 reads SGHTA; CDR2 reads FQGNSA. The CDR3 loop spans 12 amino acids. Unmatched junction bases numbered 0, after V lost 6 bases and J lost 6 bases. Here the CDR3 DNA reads TGTGCCAGCAGAGCGGGGGGAAACATTCAGTACTTC. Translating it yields CASRAGGNIQYF.

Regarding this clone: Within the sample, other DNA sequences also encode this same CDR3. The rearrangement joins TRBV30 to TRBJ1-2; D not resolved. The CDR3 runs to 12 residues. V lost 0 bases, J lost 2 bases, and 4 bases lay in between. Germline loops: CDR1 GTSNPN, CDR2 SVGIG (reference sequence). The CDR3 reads CAWSVRNYGYTF. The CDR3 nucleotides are TGTGCCTGGAGTGTACGGAACTATGGCTACACCTTC.

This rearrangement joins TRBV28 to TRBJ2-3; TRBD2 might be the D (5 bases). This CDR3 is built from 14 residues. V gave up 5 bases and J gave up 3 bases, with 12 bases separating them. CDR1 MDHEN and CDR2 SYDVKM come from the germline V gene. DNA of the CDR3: TGTGCCAGCAGTCGGGGTCTGGGAACAGATACGCAGTATTTT. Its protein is CASSRGLGTDTQYF.

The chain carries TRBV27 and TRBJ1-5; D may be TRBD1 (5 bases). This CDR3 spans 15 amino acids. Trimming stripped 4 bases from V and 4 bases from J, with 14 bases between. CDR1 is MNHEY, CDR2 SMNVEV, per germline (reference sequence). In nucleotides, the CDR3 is TGTGCCAGCAGTTCGGGACGGAAATTTAATCAGCCCCAGCATTTT. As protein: CASSSGRKFNQPQHF.

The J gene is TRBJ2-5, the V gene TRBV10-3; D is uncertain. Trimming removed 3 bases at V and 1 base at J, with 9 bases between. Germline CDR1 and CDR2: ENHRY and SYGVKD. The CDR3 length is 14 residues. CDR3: CAISDTGPQETQYF. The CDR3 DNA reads TGTGCCATCAGTGATACCGGACCCCAAGAGACCCAGTACTTC.

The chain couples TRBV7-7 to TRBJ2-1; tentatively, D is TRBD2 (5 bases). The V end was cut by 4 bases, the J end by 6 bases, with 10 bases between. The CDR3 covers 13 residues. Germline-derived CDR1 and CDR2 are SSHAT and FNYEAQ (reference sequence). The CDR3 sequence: CASSYLASNEQFF. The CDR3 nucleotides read TGTGCCAGCAGCTATCTAGCTAGCAATGAGCAGTTCTTC.

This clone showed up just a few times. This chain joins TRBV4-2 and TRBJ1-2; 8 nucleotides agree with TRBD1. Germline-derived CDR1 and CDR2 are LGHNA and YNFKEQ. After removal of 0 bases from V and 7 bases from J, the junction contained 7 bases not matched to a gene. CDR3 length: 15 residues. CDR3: CASSQEGQGAGGYTF. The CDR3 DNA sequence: TGTGCCAGCAGCCAAGAAGGCCAGGGGGCAGGTGGCTACACCTTC.

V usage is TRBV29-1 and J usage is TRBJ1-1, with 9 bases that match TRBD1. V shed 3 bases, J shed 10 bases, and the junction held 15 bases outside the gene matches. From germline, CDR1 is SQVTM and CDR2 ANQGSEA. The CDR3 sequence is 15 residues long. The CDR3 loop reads CSVDAGTGPGRVAFF. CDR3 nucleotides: TGCAGCGTTGATGCTGGGACAGGGCCCGGGCGAGTAGCTTTCTTT.

This chain's CDR3 is CASGFSWNSNQPQHF. Written as DNA, the CDR3 is TGTGCTAGTGGTTTTTCCTGGAATAGCAATCAGCCCCAGCATTTT. The chain has TRBV12-5 and TRBJ1-5, with no clear D. Germline lookup yields CDR1 LGHNT and CDR2 FRNRAP. With 3 bases removed from V and 0 bases from J, the gap between germline ends came to 9 bases. This CDR3 region has 15 residues. The full variable domain, with the rest looked up from reference TRBV12-5 and TRBJ1-5, is DARVTQTPRHKVTEMGQEVTMRCQPILGHNTVFWYRQTMMQGLELLAYFRNRAPLDDSGMPKDRFSAEMPDATLATLKIQPSEPRDSAVYFCASGFSWNSNQPQHFGDGTRLSIL.

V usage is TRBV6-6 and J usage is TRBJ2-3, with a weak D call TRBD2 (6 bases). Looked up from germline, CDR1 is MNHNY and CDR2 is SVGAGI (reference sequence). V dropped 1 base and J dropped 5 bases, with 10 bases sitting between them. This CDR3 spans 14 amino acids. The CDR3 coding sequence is TGTGCCAGCAGTTACTTGGGGGGAGGAGATACGCAGTATTTT. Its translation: CASSYLGGGDTQYF.

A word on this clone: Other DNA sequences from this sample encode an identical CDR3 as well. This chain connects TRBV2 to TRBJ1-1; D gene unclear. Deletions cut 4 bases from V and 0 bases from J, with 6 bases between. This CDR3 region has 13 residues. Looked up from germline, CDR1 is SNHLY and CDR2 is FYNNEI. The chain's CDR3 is CASSVKLNTEAFF. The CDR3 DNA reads TGTGCCAGCAGTGTTAAACTGAACACTGAAGCTTTCTTT.

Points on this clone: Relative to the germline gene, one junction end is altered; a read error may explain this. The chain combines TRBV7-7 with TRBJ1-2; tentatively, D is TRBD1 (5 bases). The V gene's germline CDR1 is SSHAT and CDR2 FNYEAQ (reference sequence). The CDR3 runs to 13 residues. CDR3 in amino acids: CASSPDLGRSLSF. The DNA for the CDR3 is TGTGCCAGCAGCCCGGACTTGGGACGGTCCTTATCCTTC.

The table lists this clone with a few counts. The CDR3 sequence is CSALQGSGYTF. In DNA form, the CDR3 reads TGCAGCGCACTACAGGGTAGTGGCTACACCTTC. V gene TRBV29-1 combines with J gene TRBJ1-2; possible D gene TRBD1, 6 bases. CDR1 is SQVTM, CDR2 ANQGSEA, per germline. V was clipped by 7 bases and J by 7 bases, with 13 bases between them. This CDR3 is 11 amino acids long.

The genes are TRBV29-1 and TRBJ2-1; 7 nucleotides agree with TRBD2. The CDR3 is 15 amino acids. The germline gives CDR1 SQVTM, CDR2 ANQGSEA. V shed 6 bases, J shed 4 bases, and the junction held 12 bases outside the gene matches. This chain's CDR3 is CSVGPLAGVYNEQFF. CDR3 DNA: TGCAGCGTGGGTCCTTTAGCGGGTGTGTACAATGAGCAGTTCTTC.

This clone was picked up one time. This chain's CDR3 is CASSWDGNYEQYF. The CDR3 nucleotides read TGTGCCAGCAGTTGGGACGGTAACTACGAGCAGTACTTC. V gene TRBV6-6 combines with J gene TRBJ2-7, with D perhaps given as TRBD1 or TRBD2 (5 bases each). Germline V gives CDR1 MNHNY, CDR2 SVGAGI (reference sequence). Trimming took 4 bases from V and 3 from J, leaving 10 bases between them. The CDR3 totals 13 residues.